Reported below is one TCR beta chain. The CDR3 sequence is 14 residues long. Trimming pared 3 bases from V and 2 bases from J, leaving 8 bases between. CDR1 and CDR2 (germline): LNHDA, SQIVND (reference sequence). In the source study's methods: Nucleated cell number was recorded as an estimate derived from reference gene primer amplification. TCRdb's table, derived via immunoSEQ multiplex PCR, lists solely in-frame clones and lacks some. The DNA gave D and trimming, while V, J and clone size come from that table. The repertoire holds 45,000 to 50,000 clones, with 88% as singletons. The data belong to a study of blood T cell repertoires in COVID-19.

The source material was peripheral blood. V is TRBV19 and J is TRBJ2-1; D remains ambiguous. The TCR comes from a middle-aged man with active COVID-19. This CDR3 reads CASSMRQTYNEQFF. In nucleotides, the CDR3 is TGTGCCAGTAGTATGAGGCAAACCTACAATGAGCAGTTCTTC.